This T cell receptor beta chain comes out of a study of blood T cells in healthy people across ages. Background on the study: Researchers report that template switching captured about one barcoded beta molecule per two T cells.

There are 14 residues in the CDR3. The germline V gene encodes CDR1 SGHRS and CDR2 YFSETQ. The V and J ends lost 0 bases and 3 bases respectively, with 9 bases between them. A sample-barcoded 5' primer and a J-beta primer mix were used in a second PCR of about 7 to 12 cycles. Paired-end reads containing CDR3 totaled no fewer than 3 million for each sample. TCRdb re-called the 5' RACE reads through MiXCR, storing one row per CDR3 protein. The table includes about 830,000 distinct CDR3 sequences, 55% to 75% detected once. Every participating donor contributed around 9.5 milliliters of peripheral blood through a draw.

The chain has TRBV5-1 and TRBJ1-1; D call uncertain. Sequenced sample: blood. The clonotype comes from a man under 40 in good health. The CDR3 coding sequence is TGCGCCAGCAGCTTGGGACTTACCTACACTGAAGCTTTCTTT. It yields the protein CASSLGLTYTEAFF.